The T cell receptor (beta chain) under discussion was sequenced for a study of T cells after yellow fever vaccination. General study points: Subsequent booster samples again held most clones from primary vaccination (more than 95% CD4, 85% to 90% CD8).

5'RACE template switching generated TCR cDNA, adding a universal primer site and UMIs. TCRdb analysed the 5' RACE reads with MiXCR anew, one entry per CDR3 protein. The sample shows 180,000 or so distinct CDR3 sequences, approximately 10% of them seen only once. V was clipped by 6 bases and J by 7 bases; unmatched bases: 11. CDR1 is MDHEN, CDR2 SYDVKM, per germline. The CDR3 runs to 15 residues. The count of this clonotype is one. Its antigen is unidentified. The receptor's source is a man between 18 and 29 years old who received the YFV17D yellow fever vaccine. The source material was CD8+ T cells sorted from PBMCs, sampled 15 days after the yellow fever booster vaccination. This chain joins TRBV28 and TRBJ2-1, with 8 bases aligning to TRBD2. CDR3 in amino acids: CASRVVAGRSNEQFF. DNA of the CDR3: TGTGCCAGCAGGGTGGTAGCGGGGAGGTCAAATGAGCAGTTCTTC.